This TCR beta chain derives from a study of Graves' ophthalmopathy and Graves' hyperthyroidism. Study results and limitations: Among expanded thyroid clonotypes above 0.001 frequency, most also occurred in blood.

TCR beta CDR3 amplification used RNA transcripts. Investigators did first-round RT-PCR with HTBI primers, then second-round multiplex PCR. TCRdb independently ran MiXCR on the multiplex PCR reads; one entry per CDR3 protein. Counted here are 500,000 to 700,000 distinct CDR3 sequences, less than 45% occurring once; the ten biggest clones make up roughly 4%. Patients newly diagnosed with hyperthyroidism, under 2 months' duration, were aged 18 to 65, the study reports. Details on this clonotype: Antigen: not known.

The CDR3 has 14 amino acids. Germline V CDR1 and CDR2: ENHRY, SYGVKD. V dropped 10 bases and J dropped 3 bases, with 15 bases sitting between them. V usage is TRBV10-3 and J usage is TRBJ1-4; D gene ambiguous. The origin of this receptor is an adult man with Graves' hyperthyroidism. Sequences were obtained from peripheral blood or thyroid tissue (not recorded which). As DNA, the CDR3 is TGTGCCAGCAGCCAACGGGATGCTAATGAAAAACTGTTTTTT. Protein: CASSQRDANEKLFF.